The sample holds many counts of the clone carrying this T cell receptor beta chain. The antigen is unknown. This entry comes from a study of T cells in Graves' hyperthyroidism and ophthalmopathy. Background on the study: Upon initial diagnosis and before any treatment, peripheral blood was collected. Findings of the study overall: Most expanded thyroid clonotypes above 0.001 also appeared in blood.

In germline, CDR1 is ENHRY, CDR2 SYGVKD. Trimming cost V 2 bases and J 7 bases; bases outside gene matches: 7. CDR3 length equals 14 residues. RNA transcripts provided the source from which TCR beta CDR3 regions were amplified. HTBI primers were employed in a first-round RT-PCR of the TCR CDR3. TCRdb reprocessed the multiplex PCR reads with MiXCR, giving one entry per CDR3 protein. Of over 500,000 distinct CDR3 sequences in the sample, roughly 16% were seen once. The specimen sequenced was blood. This receptor was identified in a woman aged 25 to 39 with Graves' ophthalmopathy. The V and J genes are TRBV10-3 and TRBJ2-7, with TRBD1 matching 8 bases. CDR3 nucleotides: TGTGCCATCAGTGAGCCGACAGGGGCGAGGGAGCAGTACTTC. It codes for CAISEPTGAREQYF.